What follows are 20 T cell receptor beta chains derived from one specimen sequenced in a study of metastatic and nonmetastatic thyroid tumors. No treatment of any kind had been given to any patient before thyroid surgery. TCRdb used MiXCR to call clones anew from the PCR reads. In the table there are more than 10,000 clones, 9% to 13% of which are singletons. The sequencing sample was made of blood. These receptor sequences come from a female donor with papillary thyroid cancer or a benign thyroid nodule (not recorded which). Some clones in this sample may be carry-over from other donors' samples.

This clone was detected many times. This chain connects TRBV7-3 to TRBJ2-3; 7 nucleotides agree with TRBD2. The CDR3 totals 13 residues. Germline values: CDR1 SGHTA, CDR2 FQGTGA. V lost 5 bases and J lost 6; bases outside the gene matches: 5. CDR3 DNA: TGTGCCAGCAGCCGGACTAGTCTGGATACGCAGTATTTT. Its translation is CASSRTSLDTQYF.

This clone has more than one count but fewer than ten. The chain couples TRBV10-2 to TRBJ1-2, with D perhaps TRBD1 (6 bases). Germline-derived CDR1 and CDR2 are WSHSY and SAAADI. The germline V and J ends were trimmed by 0 bases and 8 bases, with 10 bases remaining between them. The CDR3 is 13 residues long. CDR3 in DNA: TGCGCCAGCAGTGAGTCGGGGACATTGGGCTACACCTTC. The encoded protein is CASSESGTLGYTF.

This clone showed up many times. V and J are TRBV13 and TRBJ2-3; D gene ambiguous. Germline V gene data show CDR1 as PRHDT and CDR2 as FYEKMQ (reference sequence). The CDR3 consists of 13 residues. The V and J ends lost 5 bases and 0 bases respectively, with 6 bases between them. CDR3: CASSVPSTDTQYF. In DNA, the CDR3 is TGTGCCAGCAGCGTCCCTAGCACAGATACGCAGTATTTT.

This clone has only a few counts. The rearrangement joins TRBV28 to TRBJ2-3; TRBD1 might be the D (6 bases). The CDR3 length is 16 residues. V was pared by 7 bases and J by 5 bases, with 22 bases between. Germline V CDR1 and CDR2: MDHEN, SYDVKM. The CDR3 DNA is TGTGCCAGCACCGAGAGTCGGGGAGCAGGGGAAGATACGCAGTATTTT. This gives the protein CASTESRGAGEDTQYF.

This clone is labeled medium-sized (0.01 to 0.1%). CDR3 in amino acids: CASSLSRNTEAFF. The CDR3, as DNA: TGTGCCAGCAGTTTATCGAGGAACACTGAAGCTTTCTTT. The gene calls are TRBV27 and TRBJ1-1; unclear D gene. The ends were cut back, 0 bases at V and 1 base at J, with 3 bases in the middle. CDR3 length equals 13 residues. Germline CDR1 MNHEY, CDR2 SMNVEV (reference sequence).

This clone has at least ten counts. The genes are TRBV6-1 and TRBJ2-1, with TRBD2 as a possible D gene (6 bases). The germline V gene has CDR1 MNHNS and CDR2 SASEGT. V was clipped by 3 bases and J by 4 bases, with 10 bases between them. The CDR3 extends over 14 amino acids. The CDR3 DNA sequence: TGTGCCAGCAGTGATTGGGACTCTTACAATGAGCAGTTCTTC. It encodes CASSDWDSYNEQFF.

This clone showed up many times. V gene TRBV28 combines with J gene TRBJ2-1; maybe TRBD2 (5 bases). The germline V and J ends were trimmed by 3 bases and 8 bases, with 17 bases remaining between them. Germline-derived CDR1 and CDR2 are MDHEN and SYDVKM. CDR3 length: 15 amino acids. CDR3 protein: CASSFPLAAWDEQFF. CDR3 nucleotides: TGTGCCAGCAGTTTTCCCCTAGCAGCTTGGGATGAGCAGTTCTTC.

This clone was detected ten times or more. The V and J genes are TRBV10-3 and TRBJ2-7; D is uncertain. The CDR3 is 13 amino acids. Germline values: CDR1 ENHRY, CDR2 SYGVKD. Trimming removed 3 bases at V and 3 bases at J, with 9 bases between. The CDR3 here is CAISEENSYEQYF. CDR3 DNA sequence: TGTGCCATCAGTGAAGAGAATAGCTACGAGCAGTACTTC.

The rearrangement uses TRBV12-3 or TRBV12-4 and TRBJ2-3; D perhaps matches TRBD1 (5 bases). The CDR3 length is 15 residues. The V gene lost 7 bases and the J gene lost 0 bases, with 14 bases spanning the gap. The CDR3 reads CASTRRAGSTDTQYF. The CDR3 coding sequence is TGTGCCAGCACCAGAAGGGCAGGGAGCACAGATACGCAGTATTTT.

The rearrangement joins TRBV5-1 to TRBJ2-7; D possibly corresponds to TRBD2 (6 bases). This CDR3 spans 13 amino acids. V was trimmed by 3 bases and J by 7 bases, leaving 14 bases between them. Per germline, CDR1 SGHRS and CDR2 YFSETQ. The CDR3, as DNA: TGCGCCAGCAGCTCTCACGGGGGTTGGGAGCAGTACTTC. It yields the protein CASSSHGGWEQYF. Together with reference TRBV5-1 and TRBJ2-7, the CDR3 gives the full variable domain: KAGVTQTPRYLIKTRGQQVTLSCSPISGHRSVSWYQQTPGQGLQFLFEYFSETQRNKGNFPGRFSGRQFSNSRSEMNVSTLELGDSALYLCASSSHGGWEQYFGPGTRLTVT.

The chain recombines TRBV7-3 with TRBJ1-2; the D is unclear. Trimming removed 5 bases from V and 8 bases from J, with 18 bases in between. Germline-derived CDR1 and CDR2 are SGHTA and FQGTGA. This CDR3 has 14 amino acids. As DNA, the CDR3 is TGTGCCAGCAGCAAGGAACATGGAGGGTACGGCTACACCTTC. This sequence encodes CASSKEHGGYGYTF.

This clone was detected many times. The genes are TRBV15 and TRBJ1-1; D gene unclear. Trimming left V 0 bases short and J 0 bases short, with 11 bases between. Per germline, CDR1 LNHNV and CDR2 YYDKDF (reference sequence). The CDR3 is 16 residues long. In nucleotides, the CDR3 is TGTGCCACCAGCAGAGATCTGAACAGACTGAACACTGAAGCTTTCTTT. Translated, it gives CATSRDLNRLNTEAFF.

This sequence joins TRBV10-3 and TRBJ2-3; perhaps TRBD2 as D (6 bases). Trimming stripped 10 bases from V and 8 bases from J, with 28 bases between. The germline V gene has CDR1 ENHRY and CDR2 SYGVKD. The CDR3 contains 16 residues. The CDR3 DNA reads TGTGCCACCTGGGAACCAATCGGGAGTAAGGCAGGTACGCAGTATTTT. Translated: CATWEPIGSKAGTQYF.

This clone showed up many times. The chain combines TRBV2 with TRBJ1-1, with 8 bases lining up with TRBD1. Germline values: CDR1 SNHLY, CDR2 FYNNEI. The V and J ends lost 4 bases and 7 bases, in that order; junction bases with no gene match: 2. The CDR3 is made up of 12 amino acids. The CDR3 DNA reads as TGTGCCAGCAGTGCCGGGACAGGTGAAGCTTTCTTT. This codes for CASSAGTGEAFF.

V is TRBV20-1 and J is TRBJ2-3; D is possibly TRBD1 (6 bases). Germline V gives CDR1 DFQATT, CDR2 SNEGSKA (reference sequence). V was trimmed by 3 bases and J by 6 bases, leaving 19 bases between them. CDR3 size: 15 residues. The CDR3 is CSASFQAGEGDTQYF. Written as DNA, the CDR3 is TGCAGTGCTAGTTTTCAGGCAGGGGAAGGGGATACGCAGTATTTT.

This clone was detected many times. V and J are TRBV6-1 and TRBJ1-2, with D unclear. The CDR3 loop spans 13 amino acids. Trimming removed 5 bases at V and 3 bases at J, with 10 bases between. CDR1 is MNHNS and CDR2 is SASEGT in the germline V gene. The DNA for the CDR3 is TGTGCCAGCAGTACCGGGAGAGACTATGGCTACACCTTC. Protein product: CASSTGRDYGYTF.

This clone was recorded at least ten times. Possible read error: a much larger clone is one base away. This chain links TRBV19 with TRBJ1-5; possibly TRBD1 for D (5 bases). The germline V gene encodes CDR1 LNHDA and CDR2 SQIVND (reference sequence). The CDR3 runs 14 residues. The V end was cut by 6 bases, the J end by 5 bases, with 14 bases between. Here the CDR3 reads CASRATEDYQPQHF. The CDR3 bases are TGTGCCAGTAGAGCGACAGAAGACTATCAGCCCCAGCATTTT. The variable domain in full, completed from reference TRBV19 and TRBJ1-5, reads DGGITQSPKYLFRKEGQNVTLSCEQNLNHDAMYWYRQDPGQGLRLIYYSQIVNDFQKGDIAEGYSVSREKKESFPLTVTSAQKNPTAFYLCASRATEDYQPQHFGDGTRLSIL.

This clone has at least ten counts. V is TRBV25-1 and J is TRBJ2-7, with a possible D match to TRBD1 (6 bases). The V gene's germline CDR1 is MGHDK and CDR2 SYGVNS. Trimming took off 3 bases at V and 6 bases at J, with 9 bases between the two ends. The CDR3 is 12 residues long. CDR3 bases: TGTGCCAGCAGTGACAGGGGTTCCGAGCAGTACTTC. Translating it yields CASSDRGSEQYF.

This clone was seen at least ten times. The chain employs TRBV6-1 and TRBJ1-4, with 9 bases matching TRBD1. The germline V gene encodes CDR1 MNHNS and CDR2 SASEGT. V lost 6 bases and J lost 3; bases outside the gene matches: 5. The CDR3 totals 15 residues. CDR3 protein: CASRERQGANEKLFF. The DNA for the CDR3 is TGTGCCAGCAGAGAAAGACAGGGGGCTAATGAAAAACTGTTTTTT.

By frequency in the sample, this clone is medium-sized (0.01 to 0.1%). Other DNA sequences within the sample encode an identical CDR3. The gene calls are TRBV6-1 and TRBJ2-7, with D possibly TRBD2 on 6 matching bases. Germline CDR1 and CDR2: MNHNS and SASEGT. CDR3 size: 15 residues. V lost 4 bases to trimming and J lost 4 bases, with 17 bases between them. The chain's CDR3 is CASSAVGGEIYEQYF. The CDR3 coding sequence is TGTGCCAGCAGTGCTGTCGGGGGAGAAATTTACGAGCAGTACTTC.